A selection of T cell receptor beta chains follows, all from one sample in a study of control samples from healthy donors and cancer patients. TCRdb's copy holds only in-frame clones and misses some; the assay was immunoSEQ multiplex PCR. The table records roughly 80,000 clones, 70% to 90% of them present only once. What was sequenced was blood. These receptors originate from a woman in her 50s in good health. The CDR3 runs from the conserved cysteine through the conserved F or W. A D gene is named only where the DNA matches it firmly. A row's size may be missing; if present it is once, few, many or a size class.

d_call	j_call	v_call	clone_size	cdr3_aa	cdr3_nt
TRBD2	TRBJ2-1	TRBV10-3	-	CATGTSGGENNEQFF	TGTGCCACCGGGACTAGCGGGGGGGAGAACAATGAGCAGTTCTTC
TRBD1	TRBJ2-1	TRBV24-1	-	CATSDSEPWDRGRYEQFF	TGTGCCACCAGTGATTCGGAGCCGTGGGACAGGGGGAGGTATGAGCAGTTCTTC
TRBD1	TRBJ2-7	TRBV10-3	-	CAISVQDRSDEQYF	TGTGCCATCAGTGTCCAGGACAGGTCCGACGAGCAGTACTTC
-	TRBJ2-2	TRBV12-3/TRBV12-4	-	CASAERPFGELFF	TGTGCCTCGGCCGAACGGCCCTTCGGGGAGCTGTTTTTT
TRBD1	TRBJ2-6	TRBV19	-	CASSKPDRISGANVLTF	TGTGCCAGTAGCAAGCCGGACAGGATCTCTGGGGCCAACGTCCTGACTTTC
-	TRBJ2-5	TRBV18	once	CASSPGLETQYF	TGTGCCAGCTCACCGGGGCTGGAGACCCAGTACTTC
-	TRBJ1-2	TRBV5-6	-	CASSVDRTGYTF	TGTGCCAGCAGCGTTGACAGGACTGGCTACACCTTC
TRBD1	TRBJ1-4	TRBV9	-	CASSPRDRLNEKLFF	TGTGCCAGCAGCCCAAGGGACAGGCTTAATGAAAAACTGTTTTTT
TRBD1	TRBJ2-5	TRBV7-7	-	CASSSSGTEGTQYF	TGTGCCAGCAGCTCCTCCGGGACAGAAGGGACCCAGTACTTC
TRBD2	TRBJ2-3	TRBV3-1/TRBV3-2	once	CASSQDPAGLAAITDTQYF	TGTGCCAGCAGCCAAGACCCCGCGGGGCTAGCGGCAATCACAGATACGCAGTATTTT
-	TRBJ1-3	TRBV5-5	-	CASQPGTPFTSGNTIYF	TGTGCCAGTCAACCGGGGACCCCTTTTACCTCTGGAAACACCATATATTTT
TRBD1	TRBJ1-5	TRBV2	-	CASSLDRGGQPQHF	TGTGCCAGCAGCCTAGACAGGGGTGGTCAGCCCCAGCATTTT
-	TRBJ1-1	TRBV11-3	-	CASSLDSFNTEAFF	TGTGCCAGCAGCTTAGACAGTTTCAACACTGAAGCTTTCTTT
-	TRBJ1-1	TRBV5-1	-	CASSAGPANTEAFF	TGCGCCAGCAGCGCGGGACCCGCGAACACTGAAGCTTTCTTT
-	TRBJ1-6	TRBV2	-	CASQEGPYNSPLHF	TGTGCCAGCCAGGAGGGGCCCTATAATTCACCCCTCCACTTT
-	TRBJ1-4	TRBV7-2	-	CASSFRATNEKLFF	TGTGCCAGCAGCTTCCGTGCAACTAATGAAAAACTGTTTTTT
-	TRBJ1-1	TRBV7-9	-	CASSPWGQQGETEAFF	TGTGCCAGCAGCCCCTGGGGGCAACAGGGAGAAACTGAAGCTTTCTTT
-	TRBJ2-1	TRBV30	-	CAWSEYRDAAQFF	TGTGCCTGGAGTGAGTACCGGGACGCCGCGCAGTTCTTC
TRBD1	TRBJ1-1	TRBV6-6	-	CASSYQGQGASEAFF	TGTGCCAGCAGTTACCAGGGACAGGGGGCTTCTGAAGCTTTCTTT
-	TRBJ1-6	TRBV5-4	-	CASSWDDSPLHF	TGTGCCAGCAGCTGGGATGATTCACCCCTCCACTTT
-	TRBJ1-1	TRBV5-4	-	CASSFGNLRADTEAFF	TGTGCCAGCAGCTTTGGTAACTTACGGGCAGACACTGAAGCTTTCTTT
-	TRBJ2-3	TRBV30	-	CAWSGGVLTDTQYF	TGTGCCTGGAGCGGGGGAGTCCTCACAGATACGCAGTATTTT
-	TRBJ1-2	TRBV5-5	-	CASSFSSDGYTF	TGTGCCAGCAGCTTTTCCTCGGATGGCTACACCTTC
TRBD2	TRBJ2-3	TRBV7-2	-	CASSSSGTSTDTQYF	TGTGCCAGCAGTTCTAGCGGGACTAGCACAGATACGCAGTATTTT
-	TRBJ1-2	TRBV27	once	CASSFSDIGRAGYGYTF	TGTGCCAGCAGTTTTTCCGACATCGGACGGGCAGGCTATGGCTACACCTTC